Below, one T cell receptor (beta chain) is given with its context. This sample stems from a study of CD8 T cells in Susac syndrome. Germline V lookup: CDR1 MGHDK, CDR2 SYGVNS. The CDR3 has 14 residues. Trimming removed 5 bases at V and 7 bases at J, with 15 bases between. The RNA input was roughly 0.45 to 1 ug, and it was reverse transcribed with random hexamers. The amplification used immunoSEQ multiplex PCR on TCR beta CDR3; it spanned 54 Vbeta and 13 Jbeta. TCRdb re-called the immunoSEQ multiplex PCR reads with MiXCR, one entry per CDR3 protein. The sample consists of 110,000 or so distinct CDR3 sequences, around 92% of them appearing once. Sequencing of TCR beta was performed on blood CD8+ T cells and on blood CD4+ T cells.

The chain combines TRBV25-1 with TRBJ2-1; D uncertain. This TCR was sampled from a human donor with multiple sclerosis. Sequencing input: CD4+ T cells from PBMCs. This CDR3 is CASSPQSGANEQFF. CDR3 coding DNA: TGTGCCAGCAGTCCTCAAAGTGGAGCGAATGAGCAGTTCTTC.